This T cell receptor (beta chain) was captured by sequencing in a study of blood T cell repertoires in COVID-19. About the research overall: Spain, Italy and the United States supplied samples that represented acute and convalescent COVID-19. T cells, B-cell-depleted T cells, or PBMCs supplied cDNA or gDNA.

Patients at the Seattle site were enrolled during active infection and followed longitudinally. The germline V gene has CDR1 LGHDT and CDR2 YNNKEL (reference sequence). Trimming removed 5 bases from V and 6 bases from J, with 23 bases in between. This CDR3 region has 17 residues. Profiled with immunoSEQ multiplex PCR; TCRdb holds only in-frame clones, not every one. The sample contains roughly 570,000 clones, roughly nine tenths of which appear only once. The clonotype comes from a woman aged 50 to 60 with COVID-19, enrolled during active disease. The rearrangement uses TRBV3-1 (or the pseudogene TRBV3-2) and TRBJ2-1, with TRBD1 as a possible D gene (6 bases). The sequencing sample was made of peripheral blood. CDR3 DNA: TGTGCCAGCAGCGACCCACAGGGCCAATATGAATTCAATGAGCAGTTCTTC. Translated, it gives CASSDPQGQYEFNEQFF.